A single sample gave rise to the 11 T cell receptor beta chains below, sequenced in a study of regulatory T cells in long-lasting Graves disease. The time point: newly diagnosed GD, antithyroid drugs for less than 3 months. The TCR library was prepared using RNA isolated from PBMCs. For TCR beta, libraries came from iRepertoire HTBI primers and Arm-PCR of CDR3 regions. TCRdb reanalysed the multiplex PCR reads using MiXCR and keeps one entry per CDR3 protein. The data show roughly 420,000 distinct CDR3 sequences, with less than 15% seen just once and more than 15% held by the top ten. This sample was also put to use in a study of T cells in Graves' hyperthyroidism and ophthalmopathy.

The sample consisted of peripheral blood mononuclear cells (PBMCs), taken at new diagnosis, from a patient treated with antithyroid drugs. All receptors derive from a woman between 50 and 59 years old with Graves disease.

This clonotype was counted many times. This chain connects TRBV3-1 to TRBJ1-1; D uncertain. Germline values: CDR1 LGHDT, CDR2 YNNKEL (reference sequence). The V gene lost 1 base and the J gene lost 3 bases, with 9 bases spanning the gap. This CDR3 is 14 amino acids long. CDR3 region: CASSQGGRDTEAFF. The DNA for the CDR3 is TGTGCCAGCAGCCAAGGCGGGAGGGACACTGAAGCTTTCTTT.

This clonotype was detected many times. The chain employs TRBV4-1 and TRBJ1-1; D is unresolved. V was cut by 6 bases and J by 1 base, with 12 bases left in between. Germline CDR1 is MGHRA and CDR2 is YSYEKL. The CDR3 has 14 residues. As DNA, the CDR3 is TGCGCCAGCAGTCGAGTGGCAGGGAACACTGAAGCTTTCTTT. Its translation is CASSRVAGNTEAFF.

The sample holds many counts of this clonotype. The chain has TRBV9 and TRBJ2-7, with D possibly being TRBD1 (5 bases). Per germline, CDR1 SGDLS and CDR2 YYNGEE. The V gene lost 2 bases and the J gene lost 3 bases, with 12 bases spanning the gap. This CDR3 region has 14 residues. The CDR3 DNA sequence: TGTGCCAGCAGCGTCTCGCAGGGTGTCTACGAGCAGTACTTC. This gives the protein CASSVSQGVYEQYF. Drawing the rest from reference TRBV9 and TRBJ2-7, the complete variable domain is DSGVTQTPKHLITATGQRVTLRCSPRSGDLSVYWYQQSLDQGLQFLIQYYNGEERAKGNILERFSAQQFPDLHSELNLSSLELGDSALYFCASSVSQGVYEQYFGPGTRLTVT.

The rearrangement joins TRBV10-3 to TRBJ2-6, with D possibly matching TRBD2 (6 bases). The CDR3 is 17 amino acids. Per germline, CDR1 ENHRY and CDR2 SYGVKD. With 4 bases removed from V and 0 bases from J, the gap between germline ends came to 13 bases. The CDR3 loop reads CAISANRERSGANVLTF. CDR3 sequence (DNA): TGTGCCATCAGTGCAAATCGGGAGCGCTCTGGGGCCAACGTCCTGACTTTC.

This clonotype was seen many times. V usage is TRBV28 and J usage is TRBJ2-3, with TRBD2 identical over 9 bases. The junction had 8 bases not matched to a gene; V was cut back by 6 bases and J by 4 bases. Germline-derived CDR1 and CDR2 are MDHEN and SYDVKM. This CDR3 region has 15 residues. CDR3 in DNA: TGTGCCAGCAGATATAGCGGGAGTGGTGCAGATACGCAGTATTTT. Residues: CASRYSGSGADTQYF.

There are many counts of this clonotype. The V gene is TRBV3-1, the J gene TRBJ1-2, with TRBD1 identical over 7 bases. This CDR3 contains 15 residues. The V and J ends lost 4 bases and 7 bases, in that order; junction bases with no gene match: 12. Looked up from germline, CDR1 is LGHDT and CDR2 is YNNKEL (reference sequence). DNA for the CDR3: TGTGCCAGCAGCCCCCCCGGCGACAGGGCCCTTGGCTACACCTTC. This codes for CASSPPGDRALGYTF. The entire variable domain, with the rest obtained from reference TRBV3-1 and TRBJ1-2, is as follows: DTAVSQTPKYLVTQMGNDKSIKCEQNLGHDTMYWYKQDSKKFLKIMFSYNNKELIINETVPNRFSPKSPDKAHLNLHINSLELGDSAVYFCASSPPGDRALGYTFGSGTRLTVV.

A few counts support this clonotype. V and J are TRBV28 and TRBJ1-4; D not resolved. CDR3 length equals 13 residues. V lost 4 bases and J 4 bases, leaving 7 bases between the germline ends. Germline V CDR1 and CDR2: MDHEN, SYDVKM. CDR3 coding DNA: TGTGCCAGCAGTTCCAGTCATAATGAAAAACTGTTTTTT. Translating gives CASSSSHNEKLFF.

This clonotype was counted only a few times. Relative to the germline gene, one junction end is altered; a read error may explain this. V usage is TRBV19 and J usage is TRBJ2-1, with D maybe TRBD2 (6 bases). Germline V gene data show CDR1 as LNHDA and CDR2 as SQIVND (reference sequence). The CDR3 has 13 amino acids. The CDR3 loop is CASRGDSSNEQFF. CDR3 nucleotides: TGTGCCAGTAGAGGGGACTCCTCCAATGAGCAGTTCTTC. Combining the CDR3 with reference TRBV19 and TRBJ2-1 gives the whole variable domain DGGITQSPKYLFRKEGQNVTLSCEQNLNHDAMYWYRQDPGQGLRLIYYSQIVNDFQKGDIAEGYSVSREKKESFPLTVTSAQKNPTAFYLCASRGDSSNEQFFGPGTRLTVL.

In its sample, this clonotype was seen many times. This chain joins TRBV28 and TRBJ2-6; possible D gene TRBD1, 6 bases. CDR1 MDHEN and CDR2 SYDVKM come from the germline V gene. The V gene lost 9 bases and the J gene lost 0 bases, with 9 bases spanning the gap. The CDR3 is 14 amino acids. CDR3 amino acids: CASQGFSGANVLTF. The CDR3 bases are TGTGCCAGTCAGGGGTTCTCTGGGGCCAACGTCCTGACTTTC.

This clonotype was counted at least ten times. The J gene is TRBJ2-3, the V gene TRBV28; TRBD1 matches 9 bases. Trimming removed 5 bases from V and 1 base from J; junction bases left unmatched: 4. Germline V gene data show CDR1 as MDHEN and CDR2 as SYDVKM. The CDR3 spans 15 residues. CDR3 DNA sequence: TGTGCCAGCAGTATCCGGGACAGGGGCACAGATACGCAGTATTTT. This codes for CASSIRDRGTDTQYF.

This clonotype was detected only once. The rearrangement uses TRBV7-2 and TRBJ2-2; D is perhaps TRBD1 or TRBD2 (5 bases each). The CDR3 is 15 amino acids. Trimming took off 7 bases at V and 6 bases at J, with 18 bases between the two ends. The germline CDR1 and CDR2 sequences are SGHTA and FQGNSA. CDR3 protein: CTSTTQGWGAGELFF. The CDR3 bases are TGTACCAGCACCACCCAGGGCTGGGGAGCCGGGGAGCTGTTTTTT.